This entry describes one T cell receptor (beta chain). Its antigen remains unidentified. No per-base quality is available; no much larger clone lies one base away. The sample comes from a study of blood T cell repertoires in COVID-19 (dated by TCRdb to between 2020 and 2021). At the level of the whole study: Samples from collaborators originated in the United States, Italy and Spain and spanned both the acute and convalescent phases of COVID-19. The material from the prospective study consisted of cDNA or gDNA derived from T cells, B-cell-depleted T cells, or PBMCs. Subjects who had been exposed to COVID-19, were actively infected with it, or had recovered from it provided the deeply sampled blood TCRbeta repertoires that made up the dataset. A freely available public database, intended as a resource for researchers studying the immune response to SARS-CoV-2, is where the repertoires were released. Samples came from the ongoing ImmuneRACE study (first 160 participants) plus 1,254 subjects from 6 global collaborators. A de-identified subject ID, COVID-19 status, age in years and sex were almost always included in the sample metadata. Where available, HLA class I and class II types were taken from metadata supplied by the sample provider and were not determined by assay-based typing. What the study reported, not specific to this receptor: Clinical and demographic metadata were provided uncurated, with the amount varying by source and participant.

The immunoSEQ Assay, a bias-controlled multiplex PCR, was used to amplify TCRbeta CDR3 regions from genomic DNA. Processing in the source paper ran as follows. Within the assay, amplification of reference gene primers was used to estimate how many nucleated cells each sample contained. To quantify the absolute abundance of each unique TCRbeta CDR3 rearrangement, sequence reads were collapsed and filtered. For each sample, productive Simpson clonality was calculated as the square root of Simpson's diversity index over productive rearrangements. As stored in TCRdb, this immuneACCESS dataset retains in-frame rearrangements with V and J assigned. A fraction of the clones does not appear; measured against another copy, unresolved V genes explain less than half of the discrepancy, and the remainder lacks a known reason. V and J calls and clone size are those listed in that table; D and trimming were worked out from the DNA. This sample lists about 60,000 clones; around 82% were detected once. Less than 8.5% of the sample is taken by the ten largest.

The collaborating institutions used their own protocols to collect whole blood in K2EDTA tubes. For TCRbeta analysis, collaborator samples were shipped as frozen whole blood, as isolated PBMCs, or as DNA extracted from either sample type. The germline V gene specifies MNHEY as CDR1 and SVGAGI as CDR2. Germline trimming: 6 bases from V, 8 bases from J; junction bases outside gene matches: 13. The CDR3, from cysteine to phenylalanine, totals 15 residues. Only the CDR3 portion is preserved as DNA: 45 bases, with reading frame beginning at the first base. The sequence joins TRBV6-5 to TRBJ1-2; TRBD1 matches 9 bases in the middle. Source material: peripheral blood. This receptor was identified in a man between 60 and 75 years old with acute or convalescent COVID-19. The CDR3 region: CASRDTGGSKEGYTF. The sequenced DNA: TGTGCCAGCAGGGACACAGGGGGCTCTAAGGAAGGCTACACCTTC.